The present T cell receptor beta chain was sequenced within a study of liver allograft versus peripheral blood T cells. For the study at large: Transplanted-liver T cell receptor repertoires were compared with recipients' peripheral blood repertoires. Study findings and constraints: Inside liver allografts, T cell receptor repertoires reportedly diverged from the repertoires found in peripheral blood.

This CDR3 spans 17 amino acids. Trimming left V 3 bases short and J 0 bases short, with 17 bases between. The germline CDR1 and CDR2 sequences are SGHDT and YYEEEE. Each CDR3 protein gets one entry after TCRdb re-called the reads with MiXCR. The data contain some 16,000 distinct CDR3 sequences, approximately 20% of them singletons. This clonotype was detected a few times. Its antigen is not identified. The clonotype comes from a human patient who had a liver transplant. These T cells may partly come from the graft donor. This chain links TRBV5-6 with TRBJ2-3; weak D call: TRBD2 (6 bases). The CDR3 is CASSWGDGGESTDTQYF. Written as DNA, the CDR3 is TGTGCCAGCAGCTGGGGGGACGGCGGGGAAAGCACAGATACGCAGTATTTT. Combining the CDR3 with reference TRBV5-6 and TRBJ2-3 gives the whole variable domain DAGVTQSPTHLIKTRGQQVTLRCSPKSGHDTVSWYQQALGQGPQFIFQYYEEEERQRGNFPDRFSGHQFPNYSSELNVNALLLGDSALYLCASSWGDGGESTDTQYFGPGTRLTVL.